Listed below are T cell receptor beta chains from one sample, sequenced in a study of T cell changes during pregnancy in multiple sclerosis. TCRdb's table, derived via immunoSEQ multiplex PCR, lists solely in-frame clones and lacks some. The table lists tens of thousands of clones, about 92% of them singletons. This material consisted of peripheral blood, taken in the second trimester of pregnancy. Receptors originate from a female donor in good health, enrolled as a control in a pregnancy study. Both conserved end residues are part of each CDR3. The D gene is left open where the match is weak. Some rows have no size entry. The others give once, few or many, or a class for an expanded clone.

length: 16
size: .
J: TRBJ2-5
V: TRBV5-1
D: TRBD1
DNA: TGCGCCAGCAGCGGAGGACAGGGTTGGGTCCAAGAGACCCAGTACTTC
CDR3: CASSGGQGWVQETQYF

length: 13
size: .
J: TRBJ1-1
V: TRBV30
D: .
DNA: TGTGCCTGGATTCACGACAGAAACACTGAAGCTTTCTTT
CDR3: CAWIHDRNTEAFF

length: 16
size: .
J: TRBJ2-3
V: TRBV19
D: .
DNA: TGTGCCAGTCATGGAGGGCCGGTAGAAGGCACAGATACGCAGTATTTT
CDR3: CASHGGPVEGTDTQYF

length: 13
size: .
J: TRBJ2-1
V: TRBV7-9
D: .
DNA: TGTGCCAGCGGAGTTAGCTCCTACAATGAGCAGTTCTTC
CDR3: CASGVSSYNEQFF

length: 17
size: .
J: TRBJ2-3
V: TRBV4-3
D: .
DNA: TGCGCCAGCAGCCGAAACTTCGGGACTGGGCGCACAGATACGCAGTATTTT
CDR3: CASSRNFGTGRTDTQYF

length: 17
size: .
J: TRBJ2-3
V: TRBV28
D: TRBD2
DNA: TGTGCCAGCAGTTCTCCTAGCGGATTGGAGGGCACAGATACGCAGTATTTT
CDR3: CASSSPSGLEGTDTQYF

length: 15
size: .
J: TRBJ2-7
V: TRBV4-1
D: .
DNA: TGCGCCAGCAGCCAAGATGCGGAGACTACCTACGAGCAGTACTTC
CDR3: CASSQDAETTYEQYF

length: 14
size: .
J: TRBJ1-5
V: TRBV19
D: .
DNA: TGTGCCAGTAGAGGAACAGGAGGCAATCAGCCCCAGCATTTT
CDR3: CASRGTGGNQPQHF

length: 13
size: .
J: TRBJ2-5
V: TRBV29-1
D: .
DNA: TGCAGCGTTGAATCCGGAGTCCAAGAGACCCAGTACTTC
CDR3: CSVESGVQETQYF

length: 14
size: .
J: TRBJ1-2
V: TRBV7-3
D: TRBD1
DNA: TGTGCCAGCAGCTTAGCCGGGACAGACGATGGCTACACCTTC
CDR3: CASSLAGTDDGYTF

length: 13
size: .
J: TRBJ2-7
V: TRBV7-9
D: TRBD2
DNA: TGTGCCAGCAGCCCGGGAGGGGAGTACGAGCAGTACTTC
CDR3: CASSPGGEYEQYF

length: 15
size: .
J: TRBJ2-5
V: TRBV6-5
D: .
DNA: TGTGCCAGCAGTTACTCTTCCGGAGGAGGACAGACCCAGTACTTC
CDR3: CASSYSSGGGQTQYF

length: 15
size: .
J: TRBJ1-4
V: TRBV4-3
D: TRBD1
DNA: TGCGCCAGCAGCCGGCAATGGACAGGGAATGAAAAACTGTTTTTT
CDR3: CASSRQWTGNEKLFF

length: 16
size: .
J: TRBJ2-1
V: TRBV11-2
D: TRBD2
DNA: TGTGCCAGCAGCCCCCCGGGGGGGACGCTCTACAATGAGCAGTTCTTC
CDR3: CASSPPGGTLYNEQFF

length: 17
size: .
J: TRBJ2-3
V: TRBV4-1
D: TRBD1
DNA: TGCGCCAGCAGCCAGTTGCCGGGACAGGTGACCACAGATACGCAGTATTTT
CDR3: CASSQLPGQVTTDTQYF

length: 17
size: .
J: TRBJ1-1
V: TRBV28
D: TRBD1
DNA: TGTGCCAGCAGCCTTAGTCCGGGACAGGGGGCGAACACTGAAGCTTTCTTT
CDR3: CASSLSPGQGANTEAFF

length: 16
size: .
J: TRBJ2-6
V: TRBV19
D: TRBD1
DNA: TGTGCCAGTAGTACGACAGGGGGCACTGGGGCCAACGTCCTGACTTTC
CDR3: CASSTTGGTGANVLTF

length: 16
size: .
J: TRBJ2-3
V: TRBV7-9
D: TRBD1
DNA: TGTGCCAGCAGCTTAGATCGCTCAGGGGGCTCGGATACGCAGTATTTT
CDR3: CASSLDRSGGSDTQYF

length: 13
size: once
J: TRBJ2-7
V: TRBV5-6
D: .
DNA: TGTGCCAGCAGCTTCCAGGGCTCCTACGAGCAGTACTTC
CDR3: CASSFQGSYEQYF

length: 13
size: .
J: TRBJ2-3
V: TRBV30
D: .
DNA: TGTGCCTGGAGTGTACTCAGCGGAGATACGCAGTATTTT
CDR3: CAWSVLSGDTQYF

length: 12
size: once
J: TRBJ2-5
V: TRBV9
D: .
DNA: TGTGCCAGCAGCGCAGACCAAGAGACCCAGTACTTC
CDR3: CASSADQETQYF

length: 17
size: .
J: TRBJ2-5
V: TRBV19
D: TRBD2
DNA: TGTGCCAGTAGTATAGGCTATGAGCGGGAGGTTCCAGAGACCCAGTACTTC
CDR3: CASSIGYEREVPETQYF

length: 13
size: once
J: TRBJ1-2
V: TRBV11-2
D: .
DNA: TGTGCCAGCAGCTTAAACAGCCACTATGGCTACACCTTC
CDR3: CASSLNSHYGYTF

length: 14
size: .
J: TRBJ2-7
V: TRBV7-8
D: TRBD2
DNA: TGTGCCAGCAGCAGGAGCGGGAGTAGCGACGAGCAGTACTTC
CDR3: CASSRSGSSDEQYF